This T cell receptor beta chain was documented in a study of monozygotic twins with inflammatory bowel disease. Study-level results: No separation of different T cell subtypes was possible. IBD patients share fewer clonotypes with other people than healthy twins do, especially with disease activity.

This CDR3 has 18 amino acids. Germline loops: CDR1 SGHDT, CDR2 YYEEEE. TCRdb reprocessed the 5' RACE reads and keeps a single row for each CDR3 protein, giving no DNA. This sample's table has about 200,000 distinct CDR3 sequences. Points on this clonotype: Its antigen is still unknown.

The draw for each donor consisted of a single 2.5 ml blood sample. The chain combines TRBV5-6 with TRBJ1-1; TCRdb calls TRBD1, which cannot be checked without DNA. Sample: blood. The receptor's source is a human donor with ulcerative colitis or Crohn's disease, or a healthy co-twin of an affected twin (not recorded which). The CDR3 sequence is CASSLFVQGGVWDTEAFF.